This is a list of T cell receptor beta chains from one sample in a study of blood T cell repertoires in COVID-19. Only in-frame clones appear in the TCRdb table, and some are missing; sequencing was by immunoSEQ multiplex PCR. The data show about 99,000 clones, roughly 82% seen once. Source material: peripheral blood. These receptors originate from a human donor in a cohort sampled during active COVID-19. Each CDR3 is given with its conserved first and last residue. Each record gives: clone size, V gene, D gene, CDR3 protein. The D gene is left open where the match is weak. The size entry is marked missing in some rows and otherwise reads once, few, many or a size class.

>.|TRBV19|.
CASAEWGSGGDTQYF
>.|TRBV19|.
CASSIAPGVSNYGYTF
>.|TRBV5-1|TRBD1
CASSVQGASGNTIYF
>.|TRBV5-4|.
CASSYSVDTQYF
>.|TRBV7-2|.
CASSPGPWRSYNEQFF
>.|TRBV6-2/TRBV6-3|TRBD1
CASTPDRVHGYTF
>.|TRBV19|TRBD1
CASSIDTPGQGYNEQFF
>.|TRBV6-6|TRBD1
CASRHRGETEAFF
>.|TRBV7-3|.
CASSRRGGQETQYF
>few|TRBV9|TRBD2
CASSVEIGGSGGSSYNEQFF
>.|TRBV6-5|TRBD1
CASIRQGPRAGELFF
>.|TRBV5-4|.
CASGSWGRHEQYF
>once|TRBV7-9|.
CASTTAYQETQYF
>few|TRBV19|TRBD1
CASSPGQGLLHF
>.|TRBV5-1|TRBD2
CASRGGTVSTDTQYF
>.|TRBV27|TRBD1
CASSRTGANQPQHF
>.|TRBV30|.
CAWSGQGHGELFF
>.|TRBV5-4|.
CAMEPTGSYEQYF
>.|TRBV6-5|.
CASRPRTPPEAFF
>.|TRBV6-5|TRBD1
CASDNRGSYNSPLHF
>.|TRBV3-1/TRBV3-2|TRBD1
CASSPIQGVRNTEAFF
>.|TRBV7-9|TRBD1
CASSTGQGVTYEQYF
>.|TRBV12-5|.
CASGHFRGGSTDTQYF
>.|TRBV3-1/TRBV3-2|.
CASSQGLVSGYTF
>.|TRBV19|TRBD1
CASSIRDRAVSNQPQHF
>.|TRBV21-1|.
CASSNGNQDGYTF
>.|TRBV2|.
CASSDFETQYF
>once|TRBV9|.
CASTARGEGTDTQYF
>.|TRBV27|TRBD2
CARNRTSGDADTQYF
>.|TRBV2|.
CASRGDGQRNIQYF
>.|TRBV5-1|.
CASKLGPGNQNTEAFF
>.|TRBV29-1|.
CSVQRGGLDTEAFF
>.|TRBV30|TRBD1
CAWSVPGQLETQYF
>.|TRBV5-4|TRBD1
CASSRGAQGAGEQFF
>.|TRBV6-6|.
CATAPGAGSSGNTIYF
>.|TRBV5-1|.
CASMLSGVLGNTIYF
>.|TRBV5-1|.
CASSLQTLDTEAFF
>.|TRBV7-9|TRBD1
CASSITGQGYGNTIYF
>.|TRBV7-3|TRBD1
CASSLTPGQLYEQYF
>.|TRBV7-9|.
CASSVTGSGMTEAFF